The next 14 T cell receptor beta chains were all read from a single sample in a study of beta chain features in type 1 diabetes. Whole-study results and caveats: All four CD4+ subsets of Type 1 diabetes patients contained TCRB CDR3s that were moderately but significantly shorter.

Expressed TCRB transcripts were sequenced because the isolated RNA had all been reverse transcribed beforehand. Measured with immunoSEQ multiplex PCR; TCRdb has only the in-frame clones, and not every one. The profile covers some 660,000 clones, with about 14% appearing a single time and less than 0.04% taken by the ten largest. These receptors' targets are unknown. Input material: naive CD4+ T cells from blood. The source of these receptors is a man younger than 35 with type 1 diabetes.

The chain carries TRBV14 and TRBJ1-2, with D possibly TRBD1 on 6 matching bases. Trimming took off 1 base at V and 6 bases at J, with 12 bases between the two ends. The CDR3 runs 14 residues. The germline gives CDR1 SGHDN, CDR2 FVKESK. CDR3 sequence reads: CASSQVQGGHGYTF. The CDR3 DNA is TGTGCCAGCAGCCAAGTACAGGGCGGGCATGGCTACACCTTC.

This clone was detected a few times. The chain has TRBV10-2 and TRBJ1-1, with unresolved D. The CDR3 is 14 residues long. CDR1 and CDR2 (germline): WSHSY, SAAADI. V was pared by 7 bases and J by 0 bases, with 12 bases between. For the CDR3, the DNA is TGCGCCAGCAACAAGGGTGCAATGAACACTGAAGCTTTCTTT. This sequence encodes CASNKGAMNTEAFF.

This clone was seen only a few times. One junction end does not reproduce the germline sequence, and a read error may be involved. This chain joins TRBV9 and TRBJ2-7, with TRBD1 matching over 7 bases. The germline V gene has CDR1 SGDLS and CDR2 YYNGEE. The CDR3 contains 16 residues. CDR3 loop: CASSTGVGRVSSEQYF. CDR3 nucleotides: TGTGCCAGCAGTACAGGGGTGGGAAGGGTTTCCTCCGAGCAGTACTTC. The entire variable domain, with the rest obtained from reference TRBV9 and TRBJ2-7, is as follows: DSGVTQTPKHLITATGQRVTLRCSPRSGDLSVYWYQQSLDQGLQFLIQYYNGEERAKGNILERFSAQQFPDLHSELNLSSLELGDSALYFCASSTGVGRVSSEQYFGPGTRLTVT.

This clone appeared a few times. V usage is TRBV7-9 and J usage is TRBJ2-5; D remains unclear. V was trimmed by 3 bases and J by 5 bases, leaving 10 bases between them. Germline CDR1 reads SEHNR; CDR2 reads FQNEAQ (reference sequence). There are 13 residues in the CDR3. The CDR3 bases are TGTGCCAGCAGCTTTAGCAGCGAGGAGACCCAGTACTTC. Translated: CASSFSSEETQYF.

The sample holds a few counts of this clone. This chain uses TRBV7-3 with TRBJ2-2; D is uncertain. Trimming stripped 0 bases from V and 1 base from J, with 6 bases between. The CDR3 is 15 amino acids. CDR1 and CDR2 (germline): SGHTA, FQGTGA. The CDR3 loop reads CASSLTTLNTGELFF. In DNA, the CDR3 is TGTGCCAGCAGCTTAACGACACTGAACACCGGGGAGCTGTTTTTT.

About this clone itself: Other DNA sequences within the sample encode an identical CDR3. The chain carries TRBV5-1 and TRBJ2-2; unclear D gene. V was shortened by 0 bases and J by 7 bases, with 7 bases between the two germline ends. This CDR3 is 13 amino acids long. CDR1 and CDR2 from the germline V gene are SGHRS and YFSETQ. The CDR3 here is CASSLERGGELFF. CDR3 DNA: TGCGCCAGCAGCTTGGAACGTGGCGGGGAGCTGTTTTTT.

The chain uses TRBV30 and TRBJ2-7; D is unresolved. V was shortened by 5 bases and J by 1 base, with 9 bases between the two germline ends. CDR1 GTSNPN and CDR2 SVGIG come from the germline V gene (reference sequence). CDR3 length: 12 amino acids. In DNA form, the CDR3 reads TGTGCCTGGGGGCTGGGATCCTACGAGCAGTACTTC. This sequence encodes CAWGLGSYEQYF.

This clone was detected only a few times. The rearrangement uses TRBV5-1 and TRBJ1-6; D is undetermined. The CDR3 spans 13 residues. V was trimmed by 6 bases and J by 8 bases, leaving 12 bases between them. Germline-derived CDR1 and CDR2 are SGHRS and YFSETQ. CDR3 sequence reads: CASKSPGDSPLHF. CDR3 DNA: TGCGCCAGCAAGTCTCCGGGAGATTCACCCCTCCACTTT.

The V and J genes are TRBV6-5 and TRBJ2-7; D is unresolved. The germline CDR1 and CDR2 sequences are MNHEY and SVGAGI. CDR3 length equals 16 residues. Between the trimmed V and J ends, which lost 4 bases and 3 bases, there was a span of 19 bases. CDR3 sequence reads: CASSFSAVRSFYEQYF. In DNA, the CDR3 is TGTGCCAGCAGTTTCTCCGCAGTACGATCTTTCTACGAGCAGTACTTC.

This clone occurred a few times. The rearrangement uses TRBV2 and TRBJ2-1; tentatively, D is TRBD1 (5 bases). The CDR3 is 15 amino acids. CDR1 and CDR2 from the germline V gene are SNHLY and FYNNEI. Trimming removed 3 bases from V and 0 bases from J, with 9 bases in between. The CDR3 DNA sequence: TGTGCCAGCAGTGAGCAGGACATCTCCTACAATGAGCAGTTCTTC. Amino acids: CASSEQDISYNEQFF.

This chain links TRBV9 with TRBJ1-1, with D perhaps matching TRBD1 (6 bases). The CDR3 runs 15 residues. Trimming cost V 4 bases and J 3 bases, with 16 bases left between them. In germline, CDR1 is SGDLS, CDR2 YYNGEE. The DNA of the CDR3 is TGTGCCAGCAGCTTCACAGGGTTGGTGGACACTGAAGCTTTCTTT. Translating gives CASSFTGLVDTEAFF. The full variable domain, its missing parts supplied by reference TRBV9 and TRBJ1-1, is DSGVTQTPKHLITATGQRVTLRCSPRSGDLSVYWYQQSLDQGLQFLIQYYNGEERAKGNILERFSAQQFPDLHSELNLSSLELGDSALYFCASSFTGLVDTEAFFGQGTRLTVV.

The chain is built from TRBV6-1 and TRBJ2-7, with TRBD1 identical over 8 bases. The CDR3 consists of 12 residues. Trimming cost V 7 bases and J 3 bases; bases outside gene matches: 2. Germline V lookup: CDR1 MNHNS, CDR2 SASEGT. This CDR3 is CASNDRGYEQYF. The CDR3, as DNA: TGTGCCAGCAACGACAGGGGCTACGAGCAGTACTTC.

The chain uses TRBV7-2 and TRBJ1-2; D is ambiguous. The CDR3 has 15 residues. Trimming stripped 5 bases from V and 3 bases from J, with 16 bases between. Germline V gives CDR1 SGHTA, CDR2 FQGNSA. The CDR3 nucleotides read TGTGCCAGCAGCCTCCGGCTGGGTCGGGACTATGGCTACACCTTC. It encodes CASSLRLGRDYGYTF.

The sample holds a few counts of this clone. V is TRBV7-2 and J is TRBJ2-4; D is unresolved. Looked up from germline, CDR1 is SGHTA and CDR2 is FQGNSA. Trimming cost V 1 base and J 7 bases, with 11 bases left between them. This CDR3 is 14 amino acids long. The CDR3 DNA reads as TGTGCCAGCAGCTTAGGGTGGAGCAGTAACATTCAGTACTTC. The encoded protein is CASSLGWSSNIQYF.